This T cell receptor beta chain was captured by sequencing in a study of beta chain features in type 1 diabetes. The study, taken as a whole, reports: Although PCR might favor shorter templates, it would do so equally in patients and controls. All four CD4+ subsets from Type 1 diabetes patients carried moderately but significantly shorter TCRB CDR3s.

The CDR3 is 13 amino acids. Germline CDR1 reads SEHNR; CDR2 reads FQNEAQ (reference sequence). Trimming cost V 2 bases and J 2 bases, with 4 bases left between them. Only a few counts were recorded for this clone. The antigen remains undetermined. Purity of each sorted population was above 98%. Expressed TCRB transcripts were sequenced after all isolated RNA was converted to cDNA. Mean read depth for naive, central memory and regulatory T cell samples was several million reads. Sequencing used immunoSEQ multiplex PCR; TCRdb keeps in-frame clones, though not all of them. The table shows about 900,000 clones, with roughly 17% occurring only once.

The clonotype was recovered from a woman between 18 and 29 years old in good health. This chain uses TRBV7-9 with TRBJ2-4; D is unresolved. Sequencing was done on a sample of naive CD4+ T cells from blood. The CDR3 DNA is TGTGCCAGCAGCTTACCCACCAAAAACATTCAGTACTTC. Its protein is CASSLPTKNIQYF.